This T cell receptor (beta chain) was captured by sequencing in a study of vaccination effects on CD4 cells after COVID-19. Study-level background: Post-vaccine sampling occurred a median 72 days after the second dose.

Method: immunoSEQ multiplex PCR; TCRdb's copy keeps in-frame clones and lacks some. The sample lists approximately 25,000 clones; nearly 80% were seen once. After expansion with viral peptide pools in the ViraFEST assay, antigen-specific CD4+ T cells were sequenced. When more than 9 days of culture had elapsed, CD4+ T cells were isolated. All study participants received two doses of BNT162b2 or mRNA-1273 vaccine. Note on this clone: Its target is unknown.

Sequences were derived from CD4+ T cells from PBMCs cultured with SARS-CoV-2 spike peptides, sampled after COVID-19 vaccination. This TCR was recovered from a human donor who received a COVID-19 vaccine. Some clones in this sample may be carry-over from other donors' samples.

CDR3 region: CASSLAVNYGYTF. Here the CDR3 DNA reads TGTGCCAGCAGCTTAGCAGTTAACTATGGCTACACCTTC. The chain links TRBV7-2 to TRBJ1-2; no firm D call. V lost 0 bases and J lost 1, with 3 bases in between. This CDR3 is 13 amino acids long. CDR1 and CDR2 from the germline V gene are SGHTA and FQGNSA.